The 5 T cell receptor beta chains reported below all come from one sample, sequenced in a study of shared clonotypes between healthy human individuals. The assay was immunoSEQ multiplex PCR, and TCRdb's table has in-frame clones only and misses some. The sample yields some 1,900,000 clones, about 95% seen once. The naive CD8 subset, CD45RO-negative cells positively selected for CCR7, excluded terminally differentiated effector memory CD45RA+ cells. The specimen was naive CD8+ T cells sorted from blood. Receptor source: a young man in good health.

The chain carries TRBV2 and TRBJ1-3; 8 bases line up with TRBD1. The CDR3 loop spans 14 amino acids. CDR1 is SNHLY and CDR2 is FYNNEI in the germline V gene. The trim removed 5 bases at V and 4 bases at J, leaving 4 bases unmatched. DNA of the CDR3: TGTGCCAGCAGTAAGGACAGGGAAGGAAACACCATATATTTT. Its protein product is CASSKDREGNTIYF.

This clone was recorded only once. The sample contains more than one DNA sequence encoding this CDR3. This sequence joins TRBV5-1 and TRBJ2-7; D possibly corresponds to TRBD2 (5 bases). The V and J ends lost 0 bases and 1 base respectively, with 8 bases between them. CDR3 length: 14 residues. Germline V gives CDR1 SGHRS, CDR2 YFSETQ. CDR3 nucleotide sequence: TGCGCCAGCAGCTTGGGGACTGTTTCCTACGAGCAGTACTTC. Amino acid sequence: CASSLGTVSYEQYF.

The chain uses TRBV28 and TRBJ1-1; D remains ambiguous. Trimming removed 5 bases from V and 4 bases from J, with 11 bases in between. This CDR3 is built from 13 residues. Germline CDR1 and CDR2: MDHEN and SYDVKM. CDR3 nucleotides: TGTGCCAGCAGTCGTCCGGATGCCACTGAAGCTTTCTTT. It specifies CASSRPDATEAFF.

V is TRBV5-1 and J is TRBJ2-5; D is undetermined. Germline-derived CDR1 and CDR2 are SGHRS and YFSETQ. CDR3 length: 14 amino acids. V dropped 1 base and J dropped 2 bases, with 9 bases sitting between them. CDR3 bases: TGCGCCAGCAGCTTGTACGGGCCTCAAGAGACCCAGTACTTC. The encoded protein is CASSLYGPQETQYF.

This chain joins TRBV6-1 and TRBJ1-4; D is unclear. Deletions cut 2 bases from V and 0 bases from J, with 10 bases between. Germline lookup yields CDR1 MNHNS and CDR2 SASEGT. This CDR3 is built from 16 residues. CDR3 DNA: TGTGCCAGCAGTGAACACCAGAGTGCAACTAATGAAAAACTGTTTTTT. Protein: CASSEHQSATNEKLFF.